These 14 T cell receptor beta chains were all obtained from the same sample, sequenced in a study of HIV-infected patients and healthy controls. All unsorted peripheral T cells were captured because whole blood was used without fractionation. Alpha and beta constant-region primers primed reverse transcription of around 550 ng RNA. Separate chain-specific third strand synthesis with multiplexing indices produced the alpha and beta libraries. TCRdb used MiXCR to reprocess the 5' RACE reads, holding one entry per CDR3 protein. The sample has roughly 9,100 distinct CDR3 sequences, about 5.8% seen once. Source material: blood. Receptor source: an adult in good health.

This clonotype has only a few counts. The gene calls are TRBV11-1 and TRBJ1-1; possibly TRBD1 for D (5 bases). Germline V gene sequence: CDR1 SGHAT, CDR2 FQDESV (reference sequence). Trimming took off 3 bases at V and 1 base at J, with 6 bases between the two ends. This CDR3 spans 13 amino acids. Here the CDR3 reads CASSFRENTEAFF. The CDR3 nucleotides read TGTGCCAGCAGCTTCAGGGAGAACACTGAAGCTTTCTTT. Supplemented by reference TRBV11-1 and TRBJ1-1, the full variable domain reads EAEVAQSPRYKITEKSQAVAFWCDPISGHATLYWYRQILGQGPELLVQFQDESVVDDSQLPKDRFSAERLKGVDSTLKIQPAELGDSAMYLCASSFRENTEAFFGQGTRLTVV.

By share of the sample, this clonotype is medium-sized (0.01 to 0.1%). The chain uses TRBV7-2 and TRBJ1-5; D possibly corresponds to TRBD1 (5 bases). The CDR3 is made up of 15 amino acids. Germline V gene data show CDR1 as SGHTA and CDR2 as FQGNSA. V shed 0 bases and J shed 5 bases, with 11 bases lying between them. CDR3 amino acids: CASSLAGGIHQPQHF. Written as DNA, the CDR3 is TGTGCCAGCAGCTTAGCGGGGGGGATCCATCAGCCCCAGCATTTT.

This clonotype was recorded many times. The chain combines TRBV6-2 or TRBV6-3 with TRBJ2-3; 9 bases are a match to TRBD1. Germline V lookup: CDR1 MNHEY, CDR2 SVGEGT. CDR3 length: 15 residues. Unmatched junction bases numbered 5, after V lost 3 bases and J lost 4 bases. CDR3 residues: CASSYGDRDPDTQYF. The CDR3, as DNA: TGTGCCAGCAGTTATGGGGACAGGGACCCAGATACGCAGTATTTT.

J is TRBJ1-1 and V is TRBV15; D possibly corresponds to TRBD1 (6 bases). V gave up 5 bases and J gave up 4 bases, with 11 bases separating them. Germline values: CDR1 LNHNV, CDR2 YYDKDF (reference sequence). The CDR3 contains 13 residues. CDR3 sequence reads: CATSLLRGTEAFF. CDR3 DNA: TGTGCCACCAGCTTACTCAGGGGCACTGAAGCTTTCTTT.

This clonotype was seen repeatedly, ten times or more. This chain connects TRBV29-1 to TRBJ2-3; 7 bases map to TRBD1. The V gene's germline CDR1 is SQVTM and CDR2 ANQGSEA. The junction had 4 bases not matched to a gene; V was cut back by 6 bases and J by 1 base. This CDR3 region has 13 residues. The CDR3 bases are TGCAGCGTCCGACAGGGAGGCACAGATACGCAGTATTTT. This codes for CSVRQGGTDTQYF.

This clonotype is medium-sized. The rearrangement uses TRBV27 and TRBJ2-7; TRBD2 matches 7 bases. V lost 6 bases, J lost 0 bases, and 11 bases stayed unmatched. The CDR3 extends over 16 amino acids. Germline values: CDR1 MNHEY, CDR2 SMNVEV (reference sequence). The CDR3 nucleotides are TGTGCCAGCAGCCTACTCGGACGCGGGAGCTCCTACGAGCAGTACTTC. Translated, it gives CASSLLGRGSSYEQYF.

This clonotype counts as medium-sized. The chain joins TRBV7-6 to TRBJ1-1; D uncertain. Germline assignment: CDR1 SGHVS and CDR2 FNYEAQ. V lost 3 bases and J lost 3, with 8 bases in between. This CDR3 is 13 amino acids long. The CDR3 spells CASSFGEDTEAFF. In DNA form, the CDR3 reads TGTGCCAGCAGCTTCGGTGAGGACACTGAAGCTTTCTTT.

Relative to its sample, this clonotype is medium-sized (0.01 to 0.1%). This sequence joins TRBV14 and TRBJ2-7; 9 bases are shared with TRBD1. The germline gives CDR1 SGHDN, CDR2 FVKESK. The CDR3 covers 14 residues. The V segment lost 2 bases and the J segment 5 bases; nucleotides outside the gene matches: 4. For the CDR3, the DNA is TGTGCCAGCAGCCAACGGGGACAGGGAAACGAGCAGTACTTC. This translates into CASSQRGQGNEQYF. The variable domain in full, with the rest retrieved from reference TRBV14 and TRBJ2-7, is EAGVTQFPSHSVIEKGQTVTLRCDPISGHDNLYWYRRVMGKEIKFLLHFVKESKQDESGMPNNRFLAERTGGTYSTLKVQPAELEDSGVYFCASSQRGQGNEQYFGPGTRLTVT.

V is TRBV12-3 or TRBV12-4 and J is TRBJ2-1; D is uncertain. The CDR3 has 15 residues. The ends were cut back, 5 bases at V and 0 bases at J, with 11 bases in the middle. The CDR3 region has the DNA TGTGCCAGCAGTCCACAGAGTTTCTCCTACAATGAGCAGTTCTTC. Its protein product is CASSPQSFSYNEQFF.

This clonotype was picked up many times. The chain employs TRBV20-1 and TRBJ2-7; D gene ambiguous. The V end was cut by 5 bases, the J end by 3 bases, with 14 bases between. CDR3 length equals 13 residues. The V gene's germline CDR1 is DFQATT and CDR2 SNEGSKA (reference sequence). The CDR3 spells CSASVTANYEQYF. For the CDR3, the DNA is TGCAGTGCTTCCGTTACAGCGAACTACGAGCAGTACTTC.

V is TRBV5-1 and J is TRBJ2-7, with D perhaps matching TRBD2 (6 bases). The V gene's germline CDR1 is SGHRS and CDR2 YFSETQ. The CDR3 is 13 amino acids. The germline V and J ends were trimmed by 3 bases and 3 bases, with 10 bases remaining between them. CDR3 DNA sequence: TGCGCCAGCAGCTGGGGGGACGGCTACGAGCAGTACTTC. Its protein product is CASSWGDGYEQYF. Drawing the rest from reference TRBV5-1 and TRBJ2-7, the complete variable domain is KAGVTQTPRYLIKTRGQQVTLSCSPISGHRSVSWYQQTPGQGLQFLFEYFSETQRNKGNFPGRFSGRQFSNSRSEMNVSTLELGDSALYLCASSWGDGYEQYFGPGTRLTVT.

This clonotype came up a few times. The chain employs TRBV12-3 or TRBV12-4 and TRBJ2-3; TRBD2 aligns across 8 bases. J gave up 1 base and V 6 bases, and 9 bases lay outside the gene matches. The CDR3 is 16 residues long. The CDR3 DNA is TGTGCCAGCAGCCTCGGACTAGCTCGAGGCACAGATACGCAGTATTTT. This translates into CASSLGLARGTDTQYF.

This clonotype is medium-sized in the sample. The genes are TRBV20-1 and TRBJ2-3; D unresolved. CDR3 length: 13 residues. From germline, CDR1 is DFQATT and CDR2 SNEGSKA (reference sequence). V was clipped by 1 base and J by 2 bases, with 7 bases between them. Here the CDR3 reads CSARAANTDTQYF. The CDR3 DNA follows: TGCAGTGCTAGAGCTGCCAACACAGATACGCAGTATTTT.

This clonotype was seen many times. The genes are TRBV7-9 and TRBJ1-1, with D possibly being TRBD1 (6 bases). Germline CDR1 and CDR2: SEHNR and FQNEAQ (reference sequence). The CDR3 has 13 residues. Trimming took 4 bases from V and 1 from J, leaving 7 bases between them. In DNA form, the CDR3 reads TGTGCCAGCAGCTGGGGACAGAACACTGAAGCTTTCTTT. Translated: CASSWGQNTEAFF.